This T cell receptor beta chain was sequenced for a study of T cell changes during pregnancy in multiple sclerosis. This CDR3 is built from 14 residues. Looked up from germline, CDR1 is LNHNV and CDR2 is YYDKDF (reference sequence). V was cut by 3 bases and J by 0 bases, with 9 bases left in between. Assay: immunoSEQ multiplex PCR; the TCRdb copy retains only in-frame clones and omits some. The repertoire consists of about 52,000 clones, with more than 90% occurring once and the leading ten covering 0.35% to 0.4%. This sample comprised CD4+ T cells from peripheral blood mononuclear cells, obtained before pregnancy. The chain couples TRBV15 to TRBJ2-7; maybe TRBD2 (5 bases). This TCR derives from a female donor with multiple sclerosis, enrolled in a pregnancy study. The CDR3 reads CATSRTRDSYEQYF. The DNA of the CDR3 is TGTGCCACCAGCAGGACCCGGGACTCCTACGAGCAGTACTTC.